These T cell receptor beta chains were read from a single sample in a study of T cells in localized non-small cell lung cancer. Data came from immunoSEQ multiplex PCR; TCRdb stores just in-frame clones and leaves some out. This sample has about 24,000 clones, with approximately 88% found just once. The specimen was peripheral blood mononuclear cells, collected before any cancer treatment. The receptors stem from a woman aged 35 to 69 with stage III lung adenocarcinoma. Each CDR3 is given with its conserved first and last residue. D genes are given only for firm matches. Rows may omit the clone size; those that give it use once, few, many or a size class.

V gene,J gene,clone size,D gene,CDR3 DNA,CDR3 protein
TRBV7-9,TRBJ1-5,NA,NA,TGTGCCAGCAGCTTAGCGTCGGGAAATCAGCCCCAGCATTTT,CASSLASGNQPQHF
TRBV2,TRBJ1-2,NA,NA,TGTGCCAGCGAGCAAGGGGGTGCGGGTGGCTACACCTTC,CASEQGGAGGYTF
TRBV6-5,TRBJ1-6,once,TRBD1,TGTGCCAGCAGGCCAGACAGGGGATTTAATTCACCCCTCCACTTT,CASRPDRGFNSPLHF
TRBV19,TRBJ1-5,NA,TRBD1,TGTGCCAGTAGGAACCAGGGGGCTGGCGGTCAGCCCCAGCATTTT,CASRNQGAGGQPQHF
TRBV7-9,TRBJ2-3,NA,NA,TGTGCCAGCAGCTTATCCCCAGATACGCAGTATTTT,CASSLSPDTQYF
TRBV7-2,TRBJ1-1,NA,NA,TGTGCCAGCAGCCTCAGGAATGACGCTGAAGCTTTCTTT,CASSLRNDAEAFF
TRBV10-3,TRBJ2-1,few,NA,TGTGCCATCAAGGGGGAAGCGGGAACCTACAATGAGCAGTTCTTC,CAIKGEAGTYNEQFF
TRBV19,TRBJ1-5,NA,TRBD1,TGTGCCAGTATGGGGGGACAGAGAACTTATAGCAATCAGCCCCAGCATTTT,CASMGGQRTYSNQPQHF
TRBV7-6,TRBJ2-5,NA,NA,TGTGCCAGCAGGCGATGGACAGACCAAGAGACCCAGTACTTC,CASRRWTDQETQYF
TRBV5-1,TRBJ1-2,NA,NA,TGCGCCAGCAGCTTGGAAGGGGTCGGCTACACCTTC,CASSLEGVGYTF
TRBV7-9,TRBJ1-4,NA,TRBD1,TGTGCCAGCAGCTTAGCGGACAGGTGGGGACTCTTTGAAAAACTGTTTTTT,CASSLADRWGLFEKLFF
TRBV7-2,TRBJ1-1,NA,TRBD1,TGTGCCAGCAGCAACAGGGGTTTGGGATGGAACACTGAAGCTTTCTTT,CASSNRGLGWNTEAFF
TRBV27,TRBJ1-4,few,NA,TGTGCCAGCAGTGGACCCGGCATGCGCGACGAAAAACTGTTTTTT,CASSGPGMRDEKLFF
TRBV7-6,TRBJ2-7,NA,TRBD2,TGTGCCAGCAGCTTCGCGGGGGGCATATACGAGCAGTACTTC,CASSFAGGIYEQYF
TRBV2,TRBJ1-2,once,NA,TGTGCCAGCAGCACGACGGATTATGGCTACACCTTC,CASSTTDYGYTF
TRBV29-1,TRBJ2-3,NA,TRBD2,TGCAGCGTTGAAGGGGTCCGGCTAGCGGGGGGCGGGACAGATACGCAGTATTTT,CSVEGVRLAGGGTDTQYF
TRBV29-1,TRBJ2-2,NA,NA,TGCAGCGGGGGGGTTTCGGACACCGGGGAGCTGTTTTTT,CSGGVSDTGELFF
TRBV5-1,TRBJ2-2,NA,NA,TGCGCCAGCGGTACTGAGGGTGGCACCGGGGAGCTGTTTTTT,CASGTEGGTGELFF
TRBV19,TRBJ2-7,NA,TRBD2,TGTGCCAGTAGTATTAGCGGGGGGGTCTACGAGCAGTACTTC,CASSISGGVYEQYF
TRBV11-2,TRBJ2-7,NA,NA,TGTGCCAGCAGCTCCGGGGGCCACGAGCAGTACTTC,CASSSGGHEQYF
TRBV2,TRBJ1-2,NA,TRBD1,TGTGCCAACCAGGGGGAGTATGGCTACACCTTC,CANQGEYGYTF
TRBV19,TRBJ2-3,NA,TRBD2,TGTGCCACCTCCTTTAGCGGGTGGTACACAGATACGCAGTATTTT,CATSFSGWYTDTQYF